These T cell receptor beta chains were read from a single sample in a study of blood T cell repertoires in COVID-19. Clones were sequenced by immunoSEQ multiplex PCR, and TCRdb holds only the in-frame ones, with some missing. The profile covers roughly 180,000 clones, with roughly 90% appearing a single time and less than 25% taken by the ten largest. Specimen: peripheral blood. The receptors stem from a man in his sixties or seventies with active or convalescent COVID-19. CDR3s include the opening cysteine and the closing phenylalanine or tryptophan. Fields, in order: D gene, clone size, J gene, V gene, CDR3 DNA, CDR3 protein. D genes are given only for firm matches. The size entry is marked missing in some rows and otherwise reads once, few, many or a size class.

TRBD1,-,TRBJ1-5,TRBV6-1,TGTGCCAGCAGTGGCCGACAGGGACTCCCCAATCAGCCCCAGCATTTT,CASSGRQGLPNQPQHF
-,once,TRBJ2-7,TRBV3-1/TRBV3-2,TGTGCCAGCAGCCCCCCCCTACTGGGGACAGAGCAGTACTTC,CASSPPLLGTEQYF
-,-,TRBJ1-3,TRBV28,TGTGCCAGCAGTTTGCGGGGAAACACCATATATTTT,CASSLRGNTIYF
-,-,TRBJ2-7,TRBV2,TGTGCCAGCAGGGGGGCGGGTATCCGCTACGAGCAGTACTTC,CASRGAGIRYEQYF
-,-,TRBJ1-3,TRBV28,TGTGCCAGCAGGCTATCACGACCCCCCGGGTTTAGCTCTGGAAACACCATATATTTT,CASRLSRPPGFSSGNTIYF
TRBD1,-,TRBJ1-2,TRBV4-1,TGCGCCAGCTCGAACAGGGGGATCTATGGCTACACCTTC,CASSNRGIYGYTF
-,-,TRBJ2-7,TRBV7-9,TGTGCCAGCAGCAGGCCCGACATCCGACACGAGCAGTACTTC,CASSRPDIRHEQYF
-,-,TRBJ1-6,TRBV29-1,TGCAGCGTGTGCAGGGATTATAATTCACCCCTCCACTTT,CSVCRDYNSPLHF
-,-,TRBJ2-7,TRBV5-1,TGCGCCAGCAGAAGGGACATTAACTACGAGCAGTACTTC,CASRRDINYEQYF
-,-,TRBJ1-1,TRBV29-1,TGCAGCGCGCAAGGGCAGGGGAACACTGAAGCTTTCTTT,CSAQGQGNTEAFF
-,-,TRBJ2-1,TRBV19,TGTGCCAGTCGGGAAGGGGGAAACAATGAGCAGTTCTTC,CASREGGNNEQFF
TRBD1,-,TRBJ1-3,TRBV19,TGTGCCAGTAGTCTACAGGGGGCATTTGGTGGTTCTGGAAACACCATATATTTT,CASSLQGAFGGSGNTIYF
TRBD1,-,TRBJ1-5,TRBV28,TGTGCCAGCAGCCGGACAGGTCCCACGAGCAATCAGCCCCAGCATTTT,CASSRTGPTSNQPQHF
TRBD1,-,TRBJ1-1,TRBV28,TGTGCCAGCAGTACTTTCAGGGGGCAAAGAGCTTTCTTT,CASSTFRGQRAFF
TRBD2,-,TRBJ2-1,TRBV5-5,TGTGCCAGCAGCCTGGGACTAGCGGGAGGTGAGCAGTTCTTC,CASSLGLAGGEQFF
TRBD1,few,TRBJ1-2,TRBV11-2,TGTGCCAGCAGCCCCAGGGGGCTCTCTAACTATGGCTACACCTTC,CASSPRGLSNYGYTF
TRBD2,-,TRBJ2-1,TRBV18,TGTGCCAGCTCTGCACCGGGACTAGCGGGGGGATCTATCAAGGAGCAGTTCTTC,CASSAPGLAGGSIKEQFF
-,-,TRBJ1-2,TRBV30,TGTGCCTGGAGTGCCAGACCCGCGGGACCTTGGTCGGGCTACACCTTC,CAWSARPAGPWSGYTF
TRBD1,few,TRBJ2-2,TRBV5-1,TGCGCCAGCGGCCATCCCCCGGGACAGGGGGGTCCCGGGGAGCTGTTTTTT,CASGHPPGQGGPGELFF
TRBD2,once,TRBJ2-5,TRBV2,TGTGCCAGCTCATCGACTAGCGGGGGGGAAGAGACCCAGTACTTC,CASSSTSGGEETQYF
TRBD2,few,TRBJ2-7,TRBV28,TGTGCCAGCGGACACGGACTAGCGGGAGTCGAGCAGTACTTC,CASGHGLAGVEQYF
-,-,TRBJ2-5,TRBV7-2,TGTGCCAGCAGCTTTGTCCCGTACCAAGAGACCCAGTACTTC,CASSFVPYQETQYF
TRBD1,-,TRBJ1-6,TRBV7-6,TGTGCCAGCAGCTTAGCTGGGAACCGACAGGGGAACTCACCCCTCCACTTT,CASSLAGNRQGNSPLHF
TRBD2,-,TRBJ2-1,TRBV5-1,TGCGCCAGCAGCTCGACAATTGGACTAGCGGGTCACAATGAGCAGTTCTTC,CASSSTIGLAGHNEQFF
-,-,TRBJ1-1,TRBV5-1,TGCGCCAGCAGTCGCGTGCAGGCGAACTTGAACACTGAAGCTTTCTTT,CASSRVQANLNTEAFF
TRBD1,-,TRBJ2-6,TRBV6-5,TGTGCCAGCAGTCTGACAGGGAATGGGGCCAACGTCCTGACTTTC,CASSLTGNGANVLTF
-,-,TRBJ2-6,TRBV11-3,TGTGCCAGCAGCCCAGGGATTACTGGGGCCAACGTCCTGACTTTC,CASSPGITGANVLTF
-,-,TRBJ2-3,TRBV6-5,TGTGCCAGCAGTTACAGTAGGGGCCGGGGCACAGATACGCAGTATTTT,CASSYSRGRGTDTQYF
TRBD1,-,TRBJ1-2,TRBV15,TGTGCCACCAGCAGATGGGGGACAGGGGGTGCTCCTGGCTACACCTTC,CATSRWGTGGAPGYTF
-,-,TRBJ1-1,TRBV2,TGTGCCAGCAATTGGGAGCGGGGGGAAGGGCCCACTGAAGCTTTCTTT,CASNWERGEGPTEAFF
TRBD1,-,TRBJ1-5,TRBV4-1,TGCGCCAGCAGCCAAAGCCGGGACAGGGGGCTTCAGCCCCAGCATTTT,CASSQSRDRGLQPQHF
TRBD1,-,TRBJ1-6,TRBV4-3,TGCGCCAGCAGCCAATGGGTAGGACAGGGACGGAATTCACCCCTCCACTTT,CASSQWVGQGRNSPLHF